These T cell receptor beta chains were read from a single sample in a study of response to subunit inactivated influenza vaccine. From the RT-PCR reads, TCRdb called clonotypes with MiXCR, one entry per CDR3 protein. Of 250,000 to 350,000 distinct CDR3 sequences in the sample, roughly 20% were seen once. Specimen: PBMCs from blood, collected about 20 months after vaccination. The receptors stem from a man aged 50 to 69 who received an inactivated influenza vaccine. Each CDR3 is given with its conserved first and last residue.

V | CDR3
TRBV20-1 | CSVNSGTGGSRNQPQHF
TRBV5-4 | CASSLDQGGTDTQYF
TRBV6-2/TRBV6-3 | CAAGGVYSNQPQHF
TRBV12-3/TRBV12-4 | CASSSFRANYGYTF
TRBV20-1 | CSARDSTEKLFF
TRBV10-3 | CAISELTGTNYGYTF
TRBV12-3/TRBV12-4 | CASSFQNYMNTEAFF
TRBV7-2 | CASSLVWGPYNEQFF
TRBV5-1 | CASSPPGTSGRPIYNEQFF
TRBV5-1 | CASSSVDPYNEQFF
TRBV12-3/TRBV12-4 | CASSLREGPSGNTIYF
TRBV5-1 | CTSSLRTGSGNTIYF
TRBV5-1 | CASSFTGFGTDTQYF
TRBV20-1 | CSARDKNNGELFF
TRBV6-5 | CASSYWTGITDTQYF
TRBV6-1 | CASSTRGLGGYTF
TRBV19 | CASIKAWGSTEAFF
TRBV5-1 | CASSPGPFSSYNEQFF
TRBV6-5 | CASSYSAPREQYF
TRBV6-1 | CASSITTGKDYGYTF
TRBV7-6 | CASSSHGTGLHEQFF
TRBV4-2 | CASSQAGQGREQYF
TRBV29-1 | CSVDPTGSGNTIYF
TRBV18 | CASLQGRRNTGELFF
TRBV12-3/TRBV12-4 | CASSPRPPATNEKLFF
TRBV12-3/TRBV12-4 | CASRGTEKDTEAFF
TRBV6-1 | CASSRTGGAWETQYF
TRBV18 | CASSPASPADTQYF
TRBV20-1 | CSASQGGGNQPQHF
TRBV2 | CASSVSAGREYTF
TRBV7-9 | CASSFLKSSGNTIYF
TRBV5-5 | CASTPWYTYNEQFF
TRBV20-1 | CSASEGRANTEAFF
TRBV28 | CASSGTGQWTEAFF
TRBV28 | CASLNLAGGPYNEQFF
TRBV25-1 | CASTEDGQETQYF
TRBV5-4 | CASSLAAGTENPAEAFF
TRBV4-3 | CASSHLLAGAGEQYF
TRBV20-1 | CSALDGLKGSNEKLFF
TRBV18 | CASSPVDWTGGAYGYTF
TRBV30 | CAWARDSQSYGYTF
TRBV19 | CASRTGQTTNYGYTF
TRBV10-3 | CAISESILAGGDTQYF
TRBV4-1 | CASSPGTDLFNSPLHF
TRBV20-1 | CSARDRHHSPLHF